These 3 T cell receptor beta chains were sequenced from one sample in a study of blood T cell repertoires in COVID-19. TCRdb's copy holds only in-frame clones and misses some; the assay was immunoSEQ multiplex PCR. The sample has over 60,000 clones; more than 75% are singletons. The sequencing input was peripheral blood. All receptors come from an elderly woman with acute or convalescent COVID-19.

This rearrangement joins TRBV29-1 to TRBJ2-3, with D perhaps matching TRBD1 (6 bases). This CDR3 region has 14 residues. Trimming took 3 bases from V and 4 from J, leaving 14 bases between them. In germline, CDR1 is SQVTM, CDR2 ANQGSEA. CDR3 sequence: CSVDGTPAPDTQYF. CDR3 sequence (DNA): TGCAGCGTTGATGGGACACCCGCTCCAGATACGCAGTATTTT.

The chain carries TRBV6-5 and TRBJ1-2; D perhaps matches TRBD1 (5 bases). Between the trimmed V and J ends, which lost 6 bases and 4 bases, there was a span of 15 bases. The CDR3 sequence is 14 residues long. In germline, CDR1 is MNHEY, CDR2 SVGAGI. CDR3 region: CASRSPAGSYGYTF. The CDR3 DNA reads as TGTGCCAGCAGATCCCCCGCAGGGTCCTATGGCTACACCTTC.

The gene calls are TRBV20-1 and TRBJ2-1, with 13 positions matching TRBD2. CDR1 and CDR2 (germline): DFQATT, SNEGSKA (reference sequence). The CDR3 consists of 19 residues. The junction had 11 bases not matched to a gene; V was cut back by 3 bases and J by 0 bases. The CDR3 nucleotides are TGCAGTGCTAGTGCCCCGGGACTAGCGGGGTTAAGCTCCTACAATGAGCAGTTCTTC. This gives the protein CSASAPGLAGLSSYNEQFF.